The entry below describes one TCR beta chain. This specimen comes from a study of blood T cell repertoires in COVID-19. About the research overall: Researchers got acute and convalescent COVID-19 samples from the United States, Italy and Spain.

Here immunoSEQ multiplex PCR was the method, and the copy in TCRdb shows in-frame clones only, minus some. This sample has about 180,000 clones, with about 81% found just once. Germline V gene data show CDR1 as SGHRS and CDR2 as YFSETQ. The CDR3 has 16 residues. Trimming at V came to 7 bases and at J to 5 bases, leaving 9 bases not matched to a gene. The receptor comes from a woman older than 75 with COVID-19, enrolled during active disease. The sequenced sample was peripheral blood. The J gene is TRBJ2-3, the V gene TRBV5-1; the match to TRBD2 covers 14 bases. The CDR3 DNA sequence: TGCGCCAGCCGATCCCGACTAGCGGGAGGGCAAGATACGCAGTATTTT. It yields the protein CASRSRLAGGQDTQYF.